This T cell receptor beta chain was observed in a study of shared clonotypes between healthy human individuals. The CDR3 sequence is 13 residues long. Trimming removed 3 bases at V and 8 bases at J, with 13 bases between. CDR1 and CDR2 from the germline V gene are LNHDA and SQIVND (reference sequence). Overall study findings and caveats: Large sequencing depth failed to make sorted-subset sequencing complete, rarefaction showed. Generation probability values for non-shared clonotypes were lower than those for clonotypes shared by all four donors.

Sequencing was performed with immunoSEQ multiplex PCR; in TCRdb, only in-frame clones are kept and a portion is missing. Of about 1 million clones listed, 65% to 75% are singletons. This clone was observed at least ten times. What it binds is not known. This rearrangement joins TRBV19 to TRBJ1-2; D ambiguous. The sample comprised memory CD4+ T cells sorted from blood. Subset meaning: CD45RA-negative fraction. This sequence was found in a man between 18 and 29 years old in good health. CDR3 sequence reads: CASSIKGFGGYTF. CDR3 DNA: TGTGCCAGTAGTATTAAGGGTTTCGGAGGCTACACCTTC.